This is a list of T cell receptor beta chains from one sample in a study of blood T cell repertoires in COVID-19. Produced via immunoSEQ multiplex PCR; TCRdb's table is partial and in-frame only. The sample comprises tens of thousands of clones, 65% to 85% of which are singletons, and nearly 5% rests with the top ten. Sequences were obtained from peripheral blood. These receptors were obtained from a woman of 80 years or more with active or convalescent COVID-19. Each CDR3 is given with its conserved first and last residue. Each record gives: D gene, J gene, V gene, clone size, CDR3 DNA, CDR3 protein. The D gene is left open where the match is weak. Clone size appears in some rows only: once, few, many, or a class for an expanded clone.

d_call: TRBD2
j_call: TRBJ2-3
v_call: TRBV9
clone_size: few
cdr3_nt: TGTGCCAGCAGCGTAGGTGAGGGAGGGCGGGGGTACACAGATACGCAGTATTTT
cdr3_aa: CASSVGEGGRGYTDTQYF

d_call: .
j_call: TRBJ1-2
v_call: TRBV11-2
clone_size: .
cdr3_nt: TGTGCCAGCAGCTTAGATATCCAGGCTAACTATGGCTACACCTTC
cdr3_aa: CASSLDIQANYGYTF

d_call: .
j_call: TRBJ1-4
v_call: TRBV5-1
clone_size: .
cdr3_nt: TGCGCCAGCAGCCAACAGGGTGAAAAACTGTTTTTT
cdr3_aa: CASSQQGEKLFF

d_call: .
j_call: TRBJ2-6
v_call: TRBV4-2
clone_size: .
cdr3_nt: TGTGCCAGCAGCCTTTTCCTCGAGGCCGGTGGGGCCAACGTCCTGACTTTC
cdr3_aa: CASSLFLEAGGANVLTF

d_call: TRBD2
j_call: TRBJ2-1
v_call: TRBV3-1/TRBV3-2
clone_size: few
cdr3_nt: TGTGCCAGCAGCCAAATGACTAGCGGGGACCCCAAGCGGTTCTTC
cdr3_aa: CASSQMTSGDPKRFF

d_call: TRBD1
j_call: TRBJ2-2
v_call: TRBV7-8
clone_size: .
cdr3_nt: TGTGCCAGCAGAAGGGACAGCACCACCGGGGAGCTGTTTTTT
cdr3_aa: CASRRDSTTGELFF

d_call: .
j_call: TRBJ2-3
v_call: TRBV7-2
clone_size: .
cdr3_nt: TGTGCCAGCAGCTTAGTAATAGCGGCAGATACGCAGTATTTT
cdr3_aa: CASSLVIAADTQYF

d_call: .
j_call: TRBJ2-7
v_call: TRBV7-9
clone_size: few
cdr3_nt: TGTGCCAGCAGCCTGGGACATTACTACGAGCAGTACTTC
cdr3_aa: CASSLGHYYEQYF

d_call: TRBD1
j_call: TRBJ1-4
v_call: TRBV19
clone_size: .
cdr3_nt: TGTGCCAGTAGTGTACAGGGGAGTAATGAAAAACTGTTTTTT
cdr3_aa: CASSVQGSNEKLFF

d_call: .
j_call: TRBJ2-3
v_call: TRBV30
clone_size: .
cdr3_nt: TGTGCCTGGAGTCTCCGACTAGTTCCAGATACGCAGTATTTT
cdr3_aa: CAWSLRLVPDTQYF

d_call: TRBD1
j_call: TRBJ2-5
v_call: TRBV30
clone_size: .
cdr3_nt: TGTGCCTGGAGTGTGGGGACAGGGGTTAAAGGAGAGACCCAGTACTTC
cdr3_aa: CAWSVGTGVKGETQYF

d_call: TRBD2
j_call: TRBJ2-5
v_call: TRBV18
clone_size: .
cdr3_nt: TGTGCCAGCTCACTTCGGGAGGGCCGGGAGACCCAGTACTTC
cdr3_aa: CASSLREGRETQYF

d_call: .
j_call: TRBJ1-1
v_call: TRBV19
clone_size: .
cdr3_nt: TGTGCCAGTAGTATCGAGGCAGGGCCCACTGAAGCTTTCTTT
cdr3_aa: CASSIEAGPTEAFF

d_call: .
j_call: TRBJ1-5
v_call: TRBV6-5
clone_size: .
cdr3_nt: TGTGCCAGCAGTTACTCTGAGGGCGGCAATCAGCCCCAGCATTTT
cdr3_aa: CASSYSEGGNQPQHF

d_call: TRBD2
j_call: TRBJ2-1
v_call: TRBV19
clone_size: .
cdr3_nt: TGTGCCAGTAGTTATCCTAGCGGGGGAGGCAATGAGCAGTTCTTC
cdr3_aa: CASSYPSGGGNEQFF

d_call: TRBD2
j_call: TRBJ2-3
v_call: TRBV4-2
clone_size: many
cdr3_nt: TGTGCCAGCAGCCAGAAGACTAGCGGCACAGATACGCAGTATTTT
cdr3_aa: CASSQKTSGTDTQYF

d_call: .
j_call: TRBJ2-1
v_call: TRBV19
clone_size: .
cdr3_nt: TGTGCCAGTAGTATGTACAGTTCCAATGAGCAGTTCTTC
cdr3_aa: CASSMYSSNEQFF

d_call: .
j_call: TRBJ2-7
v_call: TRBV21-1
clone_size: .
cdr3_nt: TGTGCCAGCTGGTTACCCTGGGTCCCCACCCGGAGGGAGCAGTACTTC
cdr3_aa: CASWLPWVPTRREQYF

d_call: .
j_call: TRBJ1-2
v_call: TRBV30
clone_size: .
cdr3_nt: TGTGCCTGGAGTGGGGGACACTTCTATGGCTACACCTTC
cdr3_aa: CAWSGGHFYGYTF

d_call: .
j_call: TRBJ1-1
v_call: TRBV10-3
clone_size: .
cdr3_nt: TGTGCCATCAGTGAGCCCGGTCGGGGGAACACTGAAGCTTTCTTT
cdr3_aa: CAISEPGRGNTEAFF

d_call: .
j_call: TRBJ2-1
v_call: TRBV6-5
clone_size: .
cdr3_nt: TGTGCCAGCAGTTATTCCGGGTATAATGAGCAGTTCTTC
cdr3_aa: CASSYSGYNEQFF

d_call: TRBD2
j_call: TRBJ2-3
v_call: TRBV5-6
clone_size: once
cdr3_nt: TGTGCCAGCAGCTTGGGACTAGCGGGGCCTGATACGCAGTATTTT
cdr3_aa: CASSLGLAGPDTQYF

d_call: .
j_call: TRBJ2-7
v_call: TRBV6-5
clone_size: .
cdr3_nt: TGTGCCAGCAGCCCCCAGGCAGGGCCCTACGAGCAGTACTTC
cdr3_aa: CASSPQAGPYEQYF

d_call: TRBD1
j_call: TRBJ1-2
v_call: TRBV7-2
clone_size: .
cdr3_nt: TGTGCCAGCAGCCTAGCAGGACAGGGGGCCAACTATGGCTACACCTTC
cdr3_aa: CASSLAGQGANYGYTF

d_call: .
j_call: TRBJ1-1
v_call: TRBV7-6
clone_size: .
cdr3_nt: TGTGCCAGCAGCACGCCCCCTCAGGGGAACACTGAAGCTTTCTTT
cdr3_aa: CASSTPPQGNTEAFF

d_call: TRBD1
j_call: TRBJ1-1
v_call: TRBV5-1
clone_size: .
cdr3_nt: TGCGCCAGCAGAATCACGCCGGGACAGGGTAAAATTGAAGCTTTCTTT
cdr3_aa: CASRITPGQGKIEAFF

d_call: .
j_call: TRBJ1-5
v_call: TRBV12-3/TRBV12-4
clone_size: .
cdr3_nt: TGTGCCAGCAGCATCCAAAGCAATCAGCCCCAGCATTTT
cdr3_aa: CASSIQSNQPQHF

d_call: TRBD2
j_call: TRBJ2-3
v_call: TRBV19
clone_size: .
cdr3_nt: TGTGCCAGTAGTGCCCGATCTGGACTAGCGGGAGAATCAGATACGCAGTATTTT
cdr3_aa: CASSARSGLAGESDTQYF

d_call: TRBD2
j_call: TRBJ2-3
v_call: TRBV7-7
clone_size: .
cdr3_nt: TGTGCCAGCAGGGGGACTAGCGGGGACACAGATACGCAGTATTTT
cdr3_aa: CASRGTSGDTDTQYF

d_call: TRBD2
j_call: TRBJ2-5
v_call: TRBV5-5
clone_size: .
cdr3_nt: TGTGCCAGCAGCCCTAGCGGGGTAGAAGAGACCCAGTACTTC
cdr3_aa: CASSPSGVEETQYF

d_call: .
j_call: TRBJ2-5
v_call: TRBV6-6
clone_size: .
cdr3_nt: TGTGCCAGCAGCTATGACAACTCGTACCAAGAGACCCAGTACTTC
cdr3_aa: CASSYDNSYQETQYF

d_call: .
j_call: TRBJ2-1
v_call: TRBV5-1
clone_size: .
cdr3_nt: TGCGCCAGCAGCGCAGGGTACCTGGAGAACAATGAGCAGTTCTTC
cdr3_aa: CASSAGYLENNEQFF

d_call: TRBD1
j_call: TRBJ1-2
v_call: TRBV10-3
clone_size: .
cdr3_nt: TGTGCCATCAGTGCTCCGGGACAGGGTAACTATGGCTACACCTTC
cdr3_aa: CAISAPGQGNYGYTF

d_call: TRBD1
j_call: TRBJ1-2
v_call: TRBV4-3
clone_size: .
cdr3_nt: TGCGCCAGCAGCCCAGGGGGTGGGACAGGGCTTACTGGCTACACCTTC
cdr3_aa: CASSPGGGTGLTGYTF

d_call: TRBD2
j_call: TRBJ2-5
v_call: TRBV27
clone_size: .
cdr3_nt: TGTGCCAGCAGTCCCGCCGGACTAGCGGGAGAGACCCAGTACTTC
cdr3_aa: CASSPAGLAGETQYF

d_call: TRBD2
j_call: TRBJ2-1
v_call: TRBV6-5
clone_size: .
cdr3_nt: TGTGCCAGCAGTTACGACATGATAGCGGGCTACAATGAGCAGTTCTTC
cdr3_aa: CASSYDMIAGYNEQFF

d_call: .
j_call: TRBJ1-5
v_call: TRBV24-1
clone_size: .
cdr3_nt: TGTGCCACCAGTTCATCTAAGGGGAGCAATCAGCCCCAGCATTTT
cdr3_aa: CATSSSKGSNQPQHF

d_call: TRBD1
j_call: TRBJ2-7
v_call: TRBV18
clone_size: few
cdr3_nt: TGTGCCAGCTCACCGGGGACAGGGGGCGTGGGCGAGCAGTACTTC
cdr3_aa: CASSPGTGGVGEQYF

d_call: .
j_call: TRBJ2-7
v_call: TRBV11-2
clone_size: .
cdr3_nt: TGTGCCAGCAGCTTAGTAGATCTGGCCTACGAGCAGTACTTC
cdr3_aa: CASSLVDLAYEQYF

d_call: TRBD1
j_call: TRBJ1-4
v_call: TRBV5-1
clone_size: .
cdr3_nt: TGCGCCAGCAGCTTGCGTCAGGGGGCAGGAGATGAAAAACTGTTTTTT
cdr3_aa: CASSLRQGAGDEKLFF